One sample yielded the 14 T cell receptor beta chains listed below, sequenced in a study of CD4 and CD8 cells across lung adenocarcinoma regions. TCRdb passed the PCR reads through MiXCR, listing each CDR3 protein once. The sample consists of under 4,500 distinct CDR3 sequences, 45% to 60% of them appearing once. Sequencing was carried out using CD4+ T cells from the center of a lung tumor. Every receptor here comes from a female donor with lung adenocarcinoma. The CD4 and CD8 labels of this study may be unreliable.

Details on this clonotype: A junction end diverges from the germline sequence, so it may reflect a read error. The rearrangement links TRBV12-3 or TRBV12-4 to TRBJ2-5; D remains unclear. This CDR3 comprises 13 residues. The CDR3 sequence: CASSFGRVSAWWF. The CDR3 nucleotides are TGTGCCAGCAGCTTCGGACGGGTCTCGGCATGGTGGTTC.

The chain combines TRBV27 with TRBJ2-3, with 11 bases identical to TRBD2. V dropped 5 bases and J dropped 6; count of bases not matched to a gene: 10. The CDR3 has 16 residues. Germline V CDR1 and CDR2: MNHEY, SMNVEV (reference sequence). This chain's CDR3 is CASSPLSGRAKDTQYF. DNA of the CDR3: TGTGCCAGCAGTCCACTTAGCGGGAGGGCCAAGGATACGCAGTATTTT.

This clonotype counts as medium-sized. CDR3 sequence (DNA): TGTGCCAGCAGACCGATATCTAGCGGGAGGGTTTCCTACGAGCAGTACTTC. Its protein is CASRPISSGRVSYEQYF. The gene calls are TRBV6-1 and TRBJ2-1, with 12 bases matching TRBD2. The better agreement between TRBJ2-7 and the DNA end casts doubt on the J call. The germline V gene encodes CDR1 MNHNS and CDR2 SASEGT. The CDR3 runs to 17 residues.

The chain uses TRBV6-1 and TRBJ2-1; TRBD2 matches 8 bases. TRBJ2-7 explains the end of the DNA better; the J call may be wrong. The CDR3 totals 11 residues. Germline CDR1 is MNHNS and CDR2 is SASEGT. The chain's CDR3 is CASGLALEQYF. The CDR3 DNA sequence: TGTGCCAGCGGACTAGCCCTCGAGCAGTACTTC.

The V and J genes are TRBV27 and TRBJ2-1; 13 bases agree with TRBD2. The end of the DNA is better explained by TRBJ2-7, so the J call may be wrong. This CDR3 region has 15 residues. CDR1 is MNHEY and CDR2 is SMNVEV in the germline V gene (reference sequence). The CDR3 DNA is TGTGCCAGCAGTTCGCGGACTAGCGGGAGTTACGAGCAGTACTTC. Protein sequence: CASSSRTSGSYEQYF.

The V gene is TRBV6-5, the J gene TRBJ1-1; 7 bases line up with TRBD1. Germline CDR1 is MNHEY and CDR2 is SVGAGI. V was pared by 2 bases and J by 7 bases, with 4 bases of the junction left unmatched. The length of the CDR3 is 13 residues. The CDR3 protein is CASSYKQGIEAFF. The DNA of the CDR3 is TGTGCCAGCAGTTACAAACAGGGGATTGAAGCTTTCTTT.

This rearrangement joins TRBV7-2 to TRBJ2-3; tentative D call: TRBD1 (5 bases). This CDR3 contains 14 residues. Germline V gives CDR1 SGHTA, CDR2 FQGNSA. V was cut by 5 bases and J by 4 bases, with 13 bases left in between. The CDR3 DNA follows: TGTGCCAGCAGCCCCGGCAGGGTCCCAGATACGCAGTATTTT. It codes for CASSPGRVPDTQYF.

This clonotype is judged medium-sized. The DNA of the CDR3 is TGCGCCAGCAGCTTCTGGGGGGGGAGAGGCACTGAAGCTTTCTTT. It is translated as CASSFWGGRGTEAFF. This sequence joins TRBV5-1 and TRBJ1-1; possibly TRBD1 for D (5 bases). The CDR3 spans 15 residues. Per the germline V gene, CDR1 is SGHRS and CDR2 is YFSETQ. Trimming removed 2 bases at V and 4 bases at J, with 15 bases between. The entire variable domain, with the rest obtained from reference TRBV5-1 and TRBJ1-1, is as follows: KAGVTQTPRYLIKTRGQQVTLSCSPISGHRSVSWYQQTPGQGLQFLFEYFSETQRNKGNFPGRFSGRQFSNSRSEMNVSTLELGDSALYLCASSFWGGRGTEAFFGQGTRLTVV.

By frequency in the sample, this clonotype is medium-sized. This sequence joins TRBV6-1 and TRBJ2-6; TRBD1 aligns across 7 bases. This CDR3 contains 18 residues. Unmatched junction bases numbered 11, after V lost 6 bases and J lost 0 bases. Looked up from germline, CDR1 is MNHNS and CDR2 is SASEGT. CDR3 DNA sequence: TGTGCCAGCAGCTTTCCGGGACAGACACGCTCTGGGGCCAACGTCCTGACTTTC. Amino acid sequence: CASSFPGQTRSGANVLTF.

V is TRBV6-1 and J is TRBJ1-6; D is unclear. Germline CDR1 is MNHNS and CDR2 is SASEGT. The CDR3 is 15 amino acids. Trimming took 1 base from V and 9 from J, leaving 13 bases between them. CDR3 DNA sequence: TGTGCCAGCAGTGAAGTCACCGCCGTCAGTTCACCCCTCCACTTT. This encodes CASSEVTAVSSPLHF.

V and J are TRBV27 and TRBJ2-3; possibly TRBD1 or TRBD2 for D (5 bases each). Germline values: CDR1 MNHEY, CDR2 SMNVEV (reference sequence). Trimming shortened V by 3 bases and J by 5 bases, and 9 bases separated the two germline ends. CDR3 length equals 13 residues. The CDR3 DNA reads TGTGCCAGCAGTTTTACGGGGCAAGATACGCAGTATTTT. Encoded protein: CASSFTGQDTQYF.

By its share, this clonotype is medium-sized. V is TRBV6-1 and J is TRBJ2-3; no firm D call. Per the germline V gene, CDR1 is MNHNS and CDR2 is SASEGT. The V end was cut by 4 bases, the J end by 3 bases, with 8 bases between. This CDR3 has 13 amino acids. CDR3: CASSGVWTDTQYF. The CDR3 DNA reads TGTGCCAGCAGTGGGGTTTGGACAGATACGCAGTATTTT.

This clonotype is labeled as large. The chain carries TRBV7-2 and TRBJ2-3, with 8 bases fitting TRBD2. V gave up 5 bases and J gave up 3 bases; unmatched junction bases: 4. This CDR3 has 14 residues. Per germline, CDR1 SGHTA and CDR2 FQGNSA. The CDR3 is CASSPGLATDTQYF. Written as DNA, the CDR3 is TGTGCCAGCAGCCCTGGACTAGCAACAGATACGCAGTATTTT. The variable domain in full, with the rest retrieved from reference TRBV7-2 and TRBJ2-3, is GAGVSQSPSNKVTEKGKDVELRCDPISGHTALYWYRQSLGQGLEFLIYFQGNSAPDKSGLPSDRFSAERTGGSVSTLTIQRTQQEDSAVYLCASSPGLATDTQYFGPGTRLTVL.

The V and J genes are TRBV20-1 and TRBJ2-7; 11 bases are shared with TRBD2. The CDR3 contains 13 residues. The V segment lost 6 bases and the J segment 3 bases; nucleotides outside the gene matches: 4. Germline lookup yields CDR1 DFQATT and CDR2 SNEGSKA (reference sequence). Written as DNA, the CDR3 is TGCAGTGCAGGGGGACTAGCGGACTACGAGCAGTACTTC. Translating gives CSAGGLADYEQYF.